This T cell receptor beta chain is drawn from a study of T cell changes during pregnancy in multiple sclerosis. CDR3 size: 16 residues. CDR1 and CDR2 (germline): SGHRS, YFSETQ. V was pared by 1 base and J by 2 bases, with 16 bases between. Some clones are missing from TCRdb's copy, which holds only in-frame ones; the method was immunoSEQ multiplex PCR. The sample gives around 130,000 clones, roughly 95% of which show up once; less than 0.55% is in the top ten. This rearrangement joins TRBV5-1 to TRBJ2-7; D may be TRBD1 (8 bases). This material consisted of peripheral blood, taken after pregnancy. This sequence was found in a female donor with multiple sclerosis, enrolled in a pregnancy study. This CDR3 is CASSLRTGRGTYEQYF. The CDR3 DNA reads TGCGCCAGCAGCTTGAGGACAGGGAGGGGGACCTACGAGCAGTACTTC.